This T cell receptor (beta chain) was found in a study of T cell repertoires in cytomegalovirus infection. Study at large: Indications came from public TCR beta signatures; they pointed to CMV infection and to a matching HLA type.

TCRdb re-derived calls from the reads in MiXCR, one entry per CDR3 protein. The sample consists of over 200,000 distinct CDR3 sequences, approximately 13% of them appearing once. This clonotype was detected many times. Its antigen is unidentified. Whole-study results and caveats: CMV-specific TCR beta clonotypes restricted by HLA-C were the ones dominating the ex vivo response. Frequencies of public TCR beta families were cumulated, and this identified carriers of CMV plus the relevant HLA.

The germline V gene encodes CDR1 SGHTA and CDR2 FQGNSA. Trimming stripped 0 bases from V and 6 bases from J, with 9 bases between. CDR3 size: 13 residues. Sequencing was performed on PBMCs. This chain connects TRBV7-2 to TRBJ2-7; no clear D. This TCR came from a human donor in good health (CMV status not recorded). Some clones in this sample may be carry-over from other donors' samples. CDR3: CASSLAATAEQYF. In DNA, the CDR3 is TGTGCCAGCAGCTTAGCCGCGACGGCCGAGCAGTACTTC.